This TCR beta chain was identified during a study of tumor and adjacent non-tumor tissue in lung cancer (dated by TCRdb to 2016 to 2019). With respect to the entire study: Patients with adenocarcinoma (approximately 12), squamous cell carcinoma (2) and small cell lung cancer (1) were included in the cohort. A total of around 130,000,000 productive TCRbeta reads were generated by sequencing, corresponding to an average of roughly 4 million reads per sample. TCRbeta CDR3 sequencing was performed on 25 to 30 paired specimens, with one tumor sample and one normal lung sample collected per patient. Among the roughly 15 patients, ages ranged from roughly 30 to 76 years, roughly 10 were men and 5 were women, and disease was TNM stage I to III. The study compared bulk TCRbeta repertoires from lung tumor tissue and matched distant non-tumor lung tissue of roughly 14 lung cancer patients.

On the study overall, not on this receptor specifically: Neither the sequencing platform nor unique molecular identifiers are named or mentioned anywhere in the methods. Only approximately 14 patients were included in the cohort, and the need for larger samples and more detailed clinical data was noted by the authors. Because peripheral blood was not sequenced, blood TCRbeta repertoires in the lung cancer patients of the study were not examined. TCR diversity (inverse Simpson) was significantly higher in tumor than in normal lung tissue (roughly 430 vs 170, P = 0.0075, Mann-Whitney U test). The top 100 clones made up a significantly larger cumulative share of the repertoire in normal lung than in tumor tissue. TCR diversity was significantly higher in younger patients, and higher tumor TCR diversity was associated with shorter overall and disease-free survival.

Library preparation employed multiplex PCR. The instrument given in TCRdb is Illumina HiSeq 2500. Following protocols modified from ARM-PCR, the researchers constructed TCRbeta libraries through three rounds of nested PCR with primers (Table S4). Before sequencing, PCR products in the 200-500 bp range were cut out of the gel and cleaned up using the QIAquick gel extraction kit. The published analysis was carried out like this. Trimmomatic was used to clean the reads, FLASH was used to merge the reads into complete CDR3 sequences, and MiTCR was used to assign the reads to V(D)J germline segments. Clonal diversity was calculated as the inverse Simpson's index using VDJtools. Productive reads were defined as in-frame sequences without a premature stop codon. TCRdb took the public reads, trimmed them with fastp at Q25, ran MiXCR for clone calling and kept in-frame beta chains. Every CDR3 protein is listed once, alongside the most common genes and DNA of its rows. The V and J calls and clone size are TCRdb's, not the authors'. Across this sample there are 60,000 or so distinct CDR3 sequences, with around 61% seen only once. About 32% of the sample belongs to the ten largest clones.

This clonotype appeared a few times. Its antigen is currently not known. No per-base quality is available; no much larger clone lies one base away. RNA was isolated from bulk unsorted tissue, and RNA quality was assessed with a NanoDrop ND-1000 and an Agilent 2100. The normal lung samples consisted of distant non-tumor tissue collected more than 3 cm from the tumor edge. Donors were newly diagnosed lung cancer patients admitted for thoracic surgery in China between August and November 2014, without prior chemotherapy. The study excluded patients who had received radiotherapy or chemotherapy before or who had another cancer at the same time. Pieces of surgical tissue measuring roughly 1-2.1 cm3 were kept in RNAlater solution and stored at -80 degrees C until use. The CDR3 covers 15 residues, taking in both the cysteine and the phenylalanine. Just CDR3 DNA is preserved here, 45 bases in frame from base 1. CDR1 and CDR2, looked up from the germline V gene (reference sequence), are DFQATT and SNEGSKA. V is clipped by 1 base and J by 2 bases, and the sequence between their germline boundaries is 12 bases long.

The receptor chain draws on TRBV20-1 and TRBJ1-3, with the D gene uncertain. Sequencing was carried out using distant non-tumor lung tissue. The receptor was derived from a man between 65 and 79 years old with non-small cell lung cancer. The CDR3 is CSARGKGNAGNTIYF. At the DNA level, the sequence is TGCAGTGCTAGAGGGAAGGGAAACGCTGGAAACACCATATATTTT.